This T cell receptor (beta chain) was found in a study of metastatic and nonmetastatic thyroid tumors. Study-wide background: Blood and tumor or nodule tissue repertoires from malignant and benign thyroid patients were compared. General observations from the study: Reports indicated that malignant thyroid tumors showed significantly higher TCR beta diversity than benign nodules did, in blood and tumor.

No treatment of any kind had been given to any patient before thyroid surgery. This clone occurred many times. Its antigen is as yet unknown. Original handling: A distant-metastasis classifier for papillary thyroid cancer was built using CDR3 differences across clinicopathological groups. TCRdb reprocessed the PCR reads via MiXCR. TCRdb, not the original authors, processed these V and J calls. The sample yields around 23,000 clones, roughly 24% seen once. CDR3 length: 14 amino acids. V gave up 1 base and J gave up 4 bases, with 10 bases separating them. The source of this sequence is a female donor with papillary thyroid cancer or a benign thyroid nodule (not recorded which). Some clones in this sample may be carry-over from other donors' samples. The chain has TRBV12-3 or TRBV12-4 and TRBJ1-2; D is possibly TRBD1 (5 bases). The specimen sequenced was blood. The CDR3 region has the DNA TGTGCCAGCAGTTTAGGAGGGGCGTCCTATGGCTACACCTTC. It translates to CASSLGGASYGYTF.